This T cell receptor (beta chain) comes out of a study of spatial heterogeneity in lung cancer (dated by TCRdb to the late 2010s). Looking at the study overall: Beta-chain transcripts were consistently detected in greater numbers than alpha-chain transcripts, which likely reflects a higher abundance of beta-chain transcripts. In the raw uncorrected reads, each unique combination of TCR and UMI appeared on average more than ten times. The study quantitatively compared TCR alpha and beta repertoires across multiple tumor regions, matched nontumor lung and blood in non-small cell lung cancer. Nonsynonymous mutation counts, determined by whole-exome sequencing of tumor tissue, were related to features of the TCR repertoire. Both alpha and beta chains were TCR-sequenced in hundreds of tumor regions, around 65 matched nontumor lung samples and 45 to 60 PBMC samples obtained at surgery. What the authors observed across the whole study: Additional single-cell paired TCR alpha and beta sequencing was considered necessary to confirm, at a functional level, the hypothesis that regional TCRs recognize regional mutations. Ubiquitous expanded tumor TCRs showed up in blood more often at tumor resection than at routine follow-up.

V is pared back by 5 bases and J by 1 base, with 17 bases lying between the germline termini. CDR3 length: 16 amino acids, cysteine to phenylalanine. The DNA shown is the 48-base CDR3, in frame from base 1. Via the germline V gene (reference sequence), CDR1 is SEHNR and CDR2 FQNEAQ. This clonotype was picked up many times. Its specific antigen is unknown. Base qualities are missing; no much larger clone stands one base away. Libraries were prepared through 5' RACE. TCRdb records NextSeq 500 as the sequencer. To allow correction of PCR and sequencing errors, the TCR library protocol tagged every TCR cDNA molecule with a unique molecular identifier. In the source study's methods: Decombinator tools were used for TCR identification, UMI-based error correction and CDR3 extraction. Expanded TCRs were defined as those above a frequency of 2 per 1,000, corresponding to the top 1% of the tumor frequency distribution. Each repertoire was subsampled 100 times to 5,000 TCRs, after which Renyi diversity was computed with the R vegan package. CDR3 similarity networks were built from amino acid triplet string-kernel similarity, connecting CDR3s with pairwise similarity above 0.82. TCRdb's own reprocessing of the public reads used fastp at Q25 and MiXCR and kept productive beta chains. Rows are unified per CDR3 protein, each entry keeping the most common DNA and genes. The V and J calls come from TCRdb's annotation, not from the publication. This sample has under 40,000 distinct CDR3 sequences in its table, and 5.2% of those were observed once. Of the sample, roughly 25% is held by the ten largest clones.

The sample's time point label, decoded: sample taken at primary tumor resection. The donors were 65 to 90 patients from the lung TRACERx cohort who had early-stage, untreated non-small cell lung cancer. Whole RNA extracted from tumor and nontumor lung tissue, or from cryopreserved PBMC samples, was used for TCR sequencing without cell sorting. Only patients for whom sufficient RNA was available from at least two tumor regions were selected for TCR sequencing. The chain is encoded by TRBV7-9 joined to TRBJ1-1; the D segment cannot be called with confidence. The specimen was PBMCs, collected at surgery. The source of this sequence is a female donor with early-stage non-small cell lung cancer. The CDR3 protein: CASSPYPTLRNTEAFF. At the DNA level, the sequence is TGTGCCAGCAGCCCCTACCCTACACTTCGGAACACTGAAGCTTTCTTT.